Below, 20 T cell receptor beta chains from the same sample are listed, as sequenced in a study of CD4 T cells in relation to SARS-CoV-2 and coronaviruses (dated by TCRdb to about 2021). CD4+ T cells from unexposed donors were collected before the COVID-19 pandemic (2011-2018). After 10 days of culture, CD4+ T cells were isolated with the EasySep CD4+ T cell isolation kit. To prepare the library, the immunoSEQ multiplex PCR assay was applied. The clones in this table, taken by TCRdb from immuneACCESS, are in-frame only. Not every clone is retained; where verified, under half of the shortfall comes from an unresolved V gene, and the cause of the rest is unknown. The sample data list under 25,000 clones, and about three quarters of these were observed just once. About an eighth of the sample rests with the top ten. No antigens are known for them. The material sequenced was CD4+ T cells from PBMCs, cultured in vitro. The receptor set was obtained from a human donor in good health.

The chain employs TRBV5-1 and TRBJ2-1; 7 bases are a match to TRBD1. The trim removed 0 bases at V and 3 bases at J, leaving 9 bases unmatched. Germline lookup yields CDR1 SGHRS and CDR2 YFSETQ. This CDR3 comprises 17 residues. CDR3 loop: CASSLVKTGNYYNEQFF. DNA of the CDR3: TGCGCCAGCAGCTTGGTAAAGACAGGGAATTACTACAATGAGCAGTTCTTC.

In regard to this clone: An end of the junction differs from the germline gene, which may be a read error. The chain employs TRBV2 and TRBJ2-2; D perhaps matches TRBD2 (5 bases). The CDR3 runs to 16 residues. Germline V lookup: CDR1 SNHLY, CDR2 FYNNEI. The CDR3 is CASSGSPGEWAGELFF. The CDR3 DNA is TGTGCCAGTAGTGGGTCCCCCGGGGAATGGGCCGGGGAGCTGTTTTTT.

This clone was detected a few times. This chain uses TRBV19 with TRBJ2-1, with D possibly matching TRBD2 (6 bases). Trimming cost V 3 bases and J 3 bases, with 15 bases left between them. Germline-derived CDR1 and CDR2 are LNHDA and SQIVND (reference sequence). The CDR3 spans 16 residues. The CDR3 loop is CASSMGFGRDYNEQFF. CDR3 in DNA: TGTGCCAGTAGTATGGGCTTCGGGCGGGACTACAATGAGCAGTTCTTC.

The chain joins TRBV4-1 to TRBJ1-4; 7 bases match TRBD1. Germline trimming cut 3 bases from V and 6 bases from J; bases unmatched to any gene: 10. This CDR3 is 16 amino acids long. Germline V gene lookup returns CDR1 MGHRA and CDR2 YSYEKL. CDR3 residues: CASSQQGGRGYEKLFF. CDR3 DNA: TGCGCCAGCAGCCAGCAGGGGGGCAGGGGCTATGAAAAACTGTTTTTT.

This clone was picked up one time. The CDR3 loop reads CAWSLRSSYNEQFF. In DNA, the CDR3 is TGTGCCTGGAGCTTGAGGAGCTCCTACAATGAGCAGTTCTTC. This chain connects TRBV30 to TRBJ2-1; D is undetermined. This CDR3 is built from 14 residues. CDR1 and CDR2 from the germline V gene are GTSNPN and SVGIG (reference sequence). The ends were cut back, 3 bases at V and 0 bases at J, with 9 bases in the middle.

This chain uses TRBV28 with TRBJ1-1, with a tentative D call TRBD1 (6 bases). CDR1 and CDR2 from the germline V gene are MDHEN and SYDVKM. V shed 1 base and J shed 1 base, with 13 bases lying between them. This CDR3 has 16 amino acids. This CDR3 reads CASSLLVRGANTEAFF. DNA of the CDR3: TGTGCCAGCAGTTTATTGGTCAGGGGCGCGAACACTGAAGCTTTCTTT.

This chain links TRBV10-3 with TRBJ1-1; no clear D. Germline values: CDR1 ENHRY, CDR2 SYGVKD. The CDR3 consists of 14 residues. The V end lost 0 bases, the J end lost 4 bases, and 9 bases lay between the germline ends. CDR3 in DNA: TGTGCCATCAGTGAGTCGATATTAGGCACTGAAGCTTTCTTT. Translation gives CAISESILGTEAFF.

For the CDR3, the DNA is TGTGCCGGGGACAGTGGATTGTACGAGCAGTACTTC. Its translation is CAGDSGLYEQYF. The V gene is TRBV19, the J gene TRBJ2-7; TRBD1 matches at 7 bases. Germline values: CDR1 LNHDA, CDR2 SQIVND (reference sequence). The CDR3 covers 12 residues. Trimming took 11 bases from V and 4 from J; bases not matched to a gene: 8.

V is TRBV20-1 and J is TRBJ1-5; D remains ambiguous. Trimming took off 3 bases at V and 0 bases at J, with 12 bases between the two ends. This CDR3 contains 15 residues. Germline CDR1 reads DFQATT; CDR2 reads SNEGSKA (reference sequence). The CDR3 sequence is CSASSGTYSNQPQHF. CDR3 coding DNA: TGCAGTGCTAGTAGTGGCACTTATAGCAATCAGCCCCAGCATTTT.

The J gene is TRBJ2-4, the V gene TRBV11-3; D unclear. From germline, CDR1 is SGHNT and CDR2 YENEEA. This CDR3 comprises 13 residues. V was clipped by 5 bases and J by 5 bases, with 10 bases between them. This chain's CDR3 is CASSPGRENIQYF. The DNA of the CDR3 is TGTGCCAGCAGCCCGGGCCGGGAAAACATTCAGTACTTC.

This clone turned up a few times. V usage is TRBV12-3 or TRBV12-4 and J usage is TRBJ1-6; D is unresolved. The CDR3 covers 12 residues. V lost 2 bases and J lost 14, with 10 bases in between. In DNA, the CDR3 is TGTGCCAGCAGTTTAAGGGAAGGGTCCCTCCACTTT. Amino acids: CASSLREGSLHF.

The CDR3 nucleotides are TGTGCCAGCAGCCAATACAGCCTGAGCTCCTACGAGCAGTACTTC. Protein sequence: CASSQYSLSSYEQYF. The chain uses TRBV14 and TRBJ2-7; D is uncertain. In germline, CDR1 is SGHDN, CDR2 FVKESK. The CDR3 is made up of 15 amino acids. V lost 2 bases to trimming and J lost 0 bases, with 11 bases between them.

The chain uses TRBV12-3 or TRBV12-4 and TRBJ1-6, with a weak D call TRBD1 (5 bases). CDR3 size: 12 residues. The V and J ends lost 3 bases and 9 bases respectively, with 6 bases between them. The DNA for the CDR3 is TGTGCCAGCAGTTTGGGGCTTTCACCCCTCCACTTT. Its protein product is CASSLGLSPLHF.

The V and J genes are TRBV28 and TRBJ2-7; D remains unclear. This CDR3 is 14 amino acids long. The germline V gene has CDR1 MDHEN and CDR2 SYDVKM. Trimming removed 1 base at V and 1 base at J, with 8 bases between. This CDR3 is CASSLFGGSYEQYF. The CDR3 DNA is TGTGCCAGCAGTTTATTCGGCGGTTCCTACGAGCAGTACTTC.

The J gene is TRBJ1-5, the V gene TRBV7-8, with TRBD1 matching 8 bases. This CDR3 has 18 amino acids. CDR1 is SGHVS, CDR2 FQNEAQ, per germline. With V trimmed by 6 bases and J by 0 bases, 13 bases remained unmatched. The CDR3 here is CASSPQRTGLYSNQPQHF. The DNA of the CDR3 is TGTGCCAGCAGTCCACAGAGGACAGGGCTCTATAGCAATCAGCCCCAGCATTTT.

CDR3 region: CASKKGIYNEQFF. In DNA, the CDR3 is TGTGCCAGCAAAAAGGGAATCTACAATGAGCAGTTCTTC. V usage is TRBV6-5 and J usage is TRBJ2-1; no firm D call. This CDR3 has 13 residues. The germline gives CDR1 MNHEY, CDR2 SVGAGI. Trimming stripped 7 bases from V and 3 bases from J, with 10 bases between.

The rearrangement joins TRBV7-3 to TRBJ2-1; D gene ambiguous. The V end was cut by 6 bases, the J end by 4 bases, with 16 bases between. From germline, CDR1 is SGHTA and CDR2 FQGTGA. The CDR3 runs to 15 residues. The CDR3 region is CASRQDGNPYNEQFF. In nucleotides, the CDR3 is TGTGCCAGCAGACAAGACGGAAACCCTTACAATGAGCAGTTCTTC.

The J gene is TRBJ2-7, the V gene TRBV30, with 8 bases identical to TRBD2. Germline CDR1 reads GTSNPN; CDR2 reads SVGIG (reference sequence). This CDR3 spans 15 amino acids. With V trimmed by 0 bases and J by 3 bases, 7 bases remained unmatched. The CDR3 is CAWSVRLAIVYEQYF. The CDR3, as DNA: TGTGCCTGGAGTGTACGACTAGCGATTGTCTACGAGCAGTACTTC.

This sequence joins TRBV5-1 and TRBJ1-6, with D possibly matching TRBD1 (5 bases). CDR1 SGHRS and CDR2 YFSETQ come from the germline V gene. V lost 0 bases and J 4 bases, leaving 11 bases between the germline ends. The CDR3 contains 16 residues. The CDR3 DNA reads TGCGCCAGCAGCTTGGATCCGGGGCGGTATAATTCACCCCTCCACTTT. This encodes CASSLDPGRYNSPLHF.

CDR3 residues: CASSNSGEGYNEQFF. In DNA, the CDR3 is TGTGCCAGTAGTAATAGCGGGGAGGGCTACAATGAGCAGTTCTTC. This rearrangement joins TRBV19 to TRBJ2-1, with 8 positions matching TRBD2. CDR3 length equals 15 residues. V lost 4 bases to trimming and J lost 3 bases; unmatched junction nucleotides: 5. Germline lookup yields CDR1 LNHDA and CDR2 SQIVND (reference sequence).